One and the same sample provided the 13 T cell receptor beta chains below, sequenced in a study of metastatic and nonmetastatic thyroid tumors. TCRdb reanalyzed the PCR reads with MiXCR. Among about 16,000 clones, 33% were seen once, and the ten largest hold more than 10%. Thyroid surgery had not been preceded by any treatment in any patient. The sequencing input was tumor tissue. These receptors all stem from a male donor with papillary thyroid cancer or a benign thyroid nodule (not recorded which). Some clones in this sample may be carry-over from other donors' samples.

This clone has just a few counts. The rearrangement uses TRBV7-3 and TRBJ1-5, with TRBD1 as a possible D gene (5 bases). The CDR3 runs 13 residues. Germline V CDR1 and CDR2: SGHTA, FQGTGA. V lost 3 bases, J lost 7 bases, and 10 bases lay in between. CDR3 sequence: CASSFKAGQPQHF. DNA for the CDR3: TGTGCCAGCAGCTTTAAGGCAGGGCAGCCCCAGCATTTT.

This clone is classed as medium-sized (0.01 to 0.1%). CDR3 bases: TGTGCCAGCAGTGCCTCCGGCTTTAGCAATCAGCCCCAGCATTTT. Translation: CASSASGFSNQPQHF. The chain uses TRBV6-1 and TRBJ1-5; no firm D call. Trimming left V 4 bases short and J 0 bases short, with 10 bases between. Looked up from germline, CDR1 is MNHNS and CDR2 is SASEGT. There are 15 residues in the CDR3.

This clone showed up just once. One end of the junction is discordant with germline, which a read error may explain. The V call is TRBV4-1, the J call TRBJ2-7; D remains unclear. The germline V gene encodes CDR1 MGHRA and CDR2 YSYEKL. The CDR3 runs to 12 residues. CDR3 DNA: TGCGCCAGCAGCGACTTATTCTACGGGCAGTACTTC. Encoded protein: CASSDLFYGQYF.

The CDR3 here is CSANWGGLSSYGYTF. The CDR3 DNA sequence: TGCAGTGCTAATTGGGGGGGTCTAAGTAGCTATGGCTACACCTTC. The chain uses TRBV20-1 and TRBJ1-2; D perhaps matches TRBD1 (5 bases). This CDR3 region has 15 residues. CDR1 and CDR2 (germline): DFQATT, SNEGSKA (reference sequence). The germline V and J ends were trimmed by 4 bases and 4 bases, with 19 bases remaining between them.

The chain recombines TRBV6-1 with TRBJ2-3, with TRBD1 as a possible D gene (8 bases). Germline V gene lookup returns CDR1 MNHNS and CDR2 SASEGT. V lost 10 bases, J lost 4 bases, and 24 bases lay in between. The CDR3 covers 16 residues. The CDR3 DNA reads TGTGCCACCTACCTCGGGGGGCAGGGGGCGGCAGATACGCAGTATTTT. Amino acids: CATYLGGQGAADTQYF.

This clone was counted at least ten times. The chain has TRBV6-5 and TRBJ1-1; unclear D gene. V lost 2 bases and J lost 1, with 8 bases in between. The CDR3 contains 14 residues. CDR1 is MNHEY and CDR2 is SVGAGI in the germline V gene. The CDR3 DNA is TGTGCCAGCAGTTACCCCCGGGGGAACACTGAAGCTTTCTTT. Its protein is CASSYPRGNTEAFF.

The chain recombines TRBV12-3 or TRBV12-4 with TRBJ2-2; 7 positions match TRBD1. V shed 6 bases and J 9 bases; nucleotides not matched to a gene: 10. CDR3 length equals 14 residues. CDR3 loop: CASSPGTVMRELFF. The CDR3 DNA sequence: TGTGCCAGCAGCCCCGGGACAGTTATGCGGGAGCTGTTTTTT.

The CDR3 region is CASSTTSGGRSYNEQFF. DNA for the CDR3: TGTGCCAGCTCAACAACTAGCGGGGGACGCTCCTACAATGAGCAGTTCTTC. The chain combines TRBV18 with TRBJ2-1; 11 bases line up with TRBD2. There are 17 residues in the CDR3. J lost 0 bases, V lost 5 bases, and 6 bases had no gene match. Germline V gene data show CDR1 as KGHSH and CDR2 as LQKENI. The full variable domain, completed using reference TRBV18 and TRBJ2-1, is NAGVMQNPRHLVRRRGQEARLRCSPMKGHSHVYWYRQLPEEGLKFMVYLQKENIIDESGMPKERFSAEFPKEGPSILRIQQVVRGDSAAYFCASSTTSGGRSYNEQFFGPGTRLTVL.

Concerning this clone: The junction differs from germline at one of its ends, possibly a read error. The V call is TRBV28, the J call TRBJ1-1; no clear D gene. Germline assignment: CDR1 MDHEN and CDR2 SYDVKM. This CDR3 is 16 amino acids long. This CDR3 is CASSLSAALGNTEALF. CDR3 DNA sequence: TGTGCCAGCAGTTTATCAGCTGCTCTTGGGAACACTGAAGCTTTATTT.

The CDR3 protein is CASSQQLQEGAFF. In nucleotides, the CDR3 is TGTGCCAGCAGCCAACAGTTACAGGAGGGAGCTTTCTTT. This sequence joins TRBV11-1 and TRBJ1-1, with D perhaps matching TRBD1 (5 bases). CDR1 SGHAT and CDR2 FQDESV come from the germline V gene (reference sequence). This CDR3 comprises 13 residues. Trimming pared 5 bases from V and 10 bases from J, leaving 17 bases between.

This clone was counted many times. The chain has TRBV20-1 and TRBJ1-1, with TRBD1 as a possible D gene (5 bases). The V end lost 6 bases, the J end lost 3 bases, and 14 bases lay between the germline ends. This CDR3 spans 13 amino acids. CDR1 is DFQATT and CDR2 is SNEGSKA in the germline V gene (reference sequence). The CDR3 loop reads CSARTDRHTEAFF. The CDR3 DNA follows: TGCAGTGCCAGGACCGACAGACACACTGAAGCTTTCTTT.

The gene calls are TRBV4-1 and TRBJ1-1, with a weak D call TRBD1 (5 bases). Germline V gene data show CDR1 as MGHRA and CDR2 as YSYEKL. The CDR3 runs to 14 residues. V dropped 1 base and J dropped 8 bases, with 14 bases sitting between them. CDR3 residues: CASSQAPGGFEAFF. As DNA, the CDR3 is TGCGCCAGCAGCCAAGCCCCGGGGGGGTTCGAAGCTTTCTTT.

CDR3 sequence: CASRGPTINSPLHF. The CDR3, as DNA: TGTGCCAGTAGAGGACCAACTATAAATTCACCCCTCCACTTT. This rearrangement joins TRBV19 to TRBJ1-6, with unresolved D. Between the trimmed V and J ends, which lost 6 bases and 7 bases, there was a span of 13 bases. The V gene's germline CDR1 is LNHDA and CDR2 SQIVND (reference sequence). There are 14 residues in the CDR3.